Included here is one T cell receptor (beta chain) sequence, with context. The CDR3 contains 12 residues. The V segment lost 5 bases and the J segment 8 bases; nucleotides outside the gene matches: 3. CDR1 is SGHTA, CDR2 FQGNSA, per germline. The data stem from a study of blood T cell repertoires in COVID-19. On the study more broadly: Specimens from acute and convalescent COVID-19 originated in the United States, Italy and Spain. T cells, B-cell-depleted T cells, or PBMCs provided the cDNA or gDNA that served as material.

How the authors handled the data: Nucleated cell number was recorded as an estimate derived from reference gene primer amplification. Repertoires were generated with immunoSEQ multiplex PCR, while TCRdb's copy carries only in-frame clones and drops some. V and J calls and clone size are given by that table; D and trimming were obtained from the DNA. The data hold around 250,000 clones, with more than 80% observed a single time. The sample consisted of peripheral blood. The TCR was taken from a woman in her 30s with active or convalescent COVID-19. The rearrangement uses TRBV7-2 and TRBJ2-1, with 7 bases matching TRBD1. The CDR3 loop is CASSPQGHEQFF. The CDR3 region has the DNA TGTGCCAGCAGCCCACAGGGGCATGAGCAGTTCTTC.